This passage covers 32 T cell receptor beta chains from one sample sequenced in a study of T cells in Graves' hyperthyroidism and ophthalmopathy. TCR beta CDR3 region amplification was performed from RNA transcripts. The TCR CDR3 first-round RT-PCR relied on the HTBI primer set. TCRdb used MiXCR to reprocess the multiplex PCR reads, holding one entry per CDR3 protein. The table lists more than 450,000 distinct CDR3 sequences, just under 20% of them singletons. The specimen was blood. Receptors originate from a man aged 40-55 years with Graves' ophthalmopathy.

V gene TRBV5-1 combines with J gene TRBJ2-2; either TRBD1 or TRBD2 may supply D (5 bases each). Germline-derived CDR1 and CDR2 are SGHRS and YFSETQ. The V end lost 4 bases, the J end lost 4 bases, and 17 bases lay between the germline ends. The CDR3 extends over 16 amino acids. CDR3 region: CASSMGKGTSTGELFF. CDR3 coding DNA: TGCGCCAGCAGCATGGGGAAAGGGACGAGCACCGGGGAGCTGTTTTTT.

The rearrangement uses TRBV15 and TRBJ1-2; D unclear. Trimming shortened V by 0 bases and J by 4 bases, and 12 bases separated the two germline ends. Germline CDR1 and CDR2: LNHNV and YYDKDF (reference sequence). The CDR3 covers 15 residues. The chain's CDR3 is CATSREKVAPYGYTF. The CDR3 DNA sequence: TGTGCCACCAGCAGAGAGAAAGTCGCCCCCTATGGCTACACCTTC.

This clonotype was seen at least ten times. The chain has TRBV3-1 and TRBJ2-1, with TRBD2 matching 8 bases. V lost 1 base and J lost 0; bases outside the gene matches: 5. Germline-derived CDR1 and CDR2 are LGHDT and YNNKEL (reference sequence). This CDR3 has 17 amino acids. In nucleotides, the CDR3 is TGTGCCAGCAGCCAAGGACTAGCGTTTCCCTCCTACAATGAGCAGTTCTTC. It is translated as CASSQGLAFPSYNEQFF.

CDR3 protein: CSALAQTLSSYEQYF. In DNA, the CDR3 is TGCAGTGCTTTGGCCCAAACCCTCAGCTCCTACGAGCAGTACTTC. V is TRBV20-1 and J is TRBJ2-7; unclear D gene. The CDR3 is 15 residues long. CDR1 DFQATT and CDR2 SNEGSKA come from the germline V gene (reference sequence). V was cut by 5 bases and J by 0 bases, with 17 bases left in between.

This clonotype was detected many times. The chain joins TRBV2 to TRBJ2-7; TRBD1 agrees at 8 bases. Trimming at V came to 6 bases and at J to 5 bases, leaving 9 bases not matched to a gene. Per the germline V gene, CDR1 is SNHLY and CDR2 is FYNNEI. The CDR3 loop spans 14 amino acids. The CDR3 spells CASSPRQGINEQYF. The CDR3, as DNA: TGTGCCAGCAGCCCTCGACAGGGGATCAACGAGCAGTACTTC. Full variable domain (missing parts from reference TRBV2 and TRBJ2-7): EPEVTQTPSHQVTQMGQEVILRCVPISNHLYFYWYRQILGQKVEFLVSFYNNEISEKSEIFDDQFSVERPDGSNFTLKIRSTKLEDSAMYFCASSPRQGINEQYFGPGTRLTVT.

The chain employs TRBV6-2 or TRBV6-3 and TRBJ1-5; no definite D call. Germline values: CDR1 MNHEY, CDR2 SVGEGT. The CDR3 contains 14 residues. Trimming took off 6 bases at V and 0 bases at J, with 9 bases between the two ends. Here the CDR3 reads CASRPDFSNQPQHF. As DNA, the CDR3 is TGTGCCAGCAGGCCGGACTTTAGCAATCAGCCCCAGCATTTT.

This clonotype was detected only a few times. The V call is TRBV10-3, the J call TRBJ1-6; D uncertain. Germline CDR1 ENHRY, CDR2 SYGVKD. With 2 bases removed from V and 8 bases from J, the gap between germline ends came to 7 bases. This CDR3 region has 13 residues. CDR3 bases: TGTGCCATCAGTGAGACCGGTGATTCACCCCTCCACTTT. This codes for CAISETGDSPLHF.

In this sample, this clonotype turned up many times. The rearrangement joins TRBV7-8 to TRBJ2-3; maybe TRBD2 (5 bases). Trimming pared 1 base from V and 1 base from J, leaving 12 bases between. From germline, CDR1 is SGHVS and CDR2 FQNEAQ. The CDR3 spans 16 residues. As DNA, the CDR3 is TGTGCCAGCAGCTTAGATCCCGGACTTGGCACAGATACGCAGTATTTT. This encodes CASSLDPGLGTDTQYF.

This sequence joins TRBV20-1 and TRBJ1-5; D not resolved. With 6 bases removed from V and 1 base from J, the gap between germline ends came to 13 bases. The germline V gene has CDR1 DFQATT and CDR2 SNEGSKA (reference sequence). The CDR3 sequence is 14 residues long. The CDR3 bases are TGCAGTGCCGAGAGACGGGCCAGCAATCAGCCCCAGCATTTT. This sequence encodes CSAERRASNQPQHF.

The rearrangement joins TRBV29-1 to TRBJ1-2; D perhaps matches TRBD1 (6 bases). The V gene's germline CDR1 is SQVTM and CDR2 ANQGSEA. The CDR3 extends over 13 amino acids. V lost 6 bases to trimming and J lost 5 bases, with 16 bases between them. CDR3 bases: TGCAGCGTCGATGGGGTAGGGGGGTATGGCTACACCTTC. Its protein is CSVDGVGGYGYTF.

The genes are TRBV2 and TRBJ2-7; possible D gene TRBD1, 6 bases. The CDR3 totals 14 residues. V lost 4 bases, J lost 2 bases, and 12 bases lay in between. CDR1 SNHLY and CDR2 FYNNEI come from the germline V gene. CDR3 loop: CASSASGATYEQYF. CDR3 DNA: TGTGCCAGCAGTGCCTCAGGGGCGACCTACGAGCAGTACTTC.

This clonotype has at least ten counts. The chain combines TRBV28 with TRBJ1-4, with D perhaps TRBD1 (5 bases). The germline V gene encodes CDR1 MDHEN and CDR2 SYDVKM. CDR3 size: 17 residues. Trimming cost V 4 bases and J 0 bases, with 15 bases left between them. CDR3 nucleotide sequence: TGTGCCAGCAGTTCCCCGGACACCACAGCAACTAATGAAAAACTGTTTTTT. It encodes CASSSPDTTATNEKLFF.

CDR3 residues: CASTQQGDVAFF. In nucleotides, the CDR3 is TGTGCCAGCACCCAACAGGGTGATGTAGCTTTCTTT. This chain uses TRBV28 with TRBJ1-1, with D perhaps matching TRBD1 (6 bases). This CDR3 has 12 residues. The ends were cut back, 7 bases at V and 10 bases at J, with 16 bases in the middle. The V gene's germline CDR1 is MDHEN and CDR2 SYDVKM.

This clonotype was detected many times. J is TRBJ2-7 and V is TRBV20-1; 9 nucleotides agree with TRBD2. CDR1 and CDR2 (germline): DFQATT, SNEGSKA (reference sequence). With 3 bases clipped from V and 0 bases from J, the junction kept 9 bases outside the gene matches. The CDR3 has 16 residues. CDR3 sequence reads: CSASDTSGSPSYEQYF. The CDR3 DNA reads as TGCAGTGCTAGCGATACTAGCGGGTCCCCCTCCTACGAGCAGTACTTC.

This clonotype was observed once. This sequence joins TRBV6-5 and TRBJ1-5; possibly TRBD1 for D (6 bases). This CDR3 contains 18 residues. The germline V and J ends were trimmed by 1 base and 0 bases, with 16 bases remaining between them. The germline V gene encodes CDR1 MNHEY and CDR2 SVGAGI. The CDR3 region is CASSYLQGRTDSNQPQHF. The CDR3 DNA reads as TGTGCCAGCAGTTACTTACAGGGCCGAACAGATAGCAATCAGCCCCAGCATTTT.

This clonotype was seen a handful of times. Compared with germline, one end of the junction differs, possibly owing to a read error. The chain recombines TRBV7-2 with TRBJ1-2; D unclear. CDR1 and CDR2 from the germline V gene are SGHTA and FQGNSA. The CDR3 runs to 13 residues. The CDR3 sequence is CASSSRFSYDYTF. As DNA, the CDR3 is TGTGCCAGCAGCTCCAGGTTTTCTTATGACTACACCTTC. Drawing the rest from reference TRBV7-2 and TRBJ1-2, the complete variable domain is GAGVSQSPSNKVTEKGKDVELRCDPISGHTALYWYRQSLGQGLEFLIYFQGNSAPDKSGLPSDRFSAERTGGSVSTLTIQRTQQEDSAVYLCASSSRFSYDYTFGSGTRLTVV.

This chain uses TRBV6-2 or TRBV6-3 with TRBJ1-3; D unresolved. This CDR3 comprises 13 residues. CDR1 is MNHEY, CDR2 SVGEGT, per germline. V was trimmed by 8 bases and J by 0 bases, leaving 8 bases between them. The CDR3 here is CASGPGSGNTIYF. The CDR3 DNA is TGTGCCAGCGGACCGGGCTCTGGAAACACCATATATTTT.

This clonotype was seen repeatedly, ten times or more. The chain carries TRBV20-1 and TRBJ1-2; 10 bases fit TRBD1. The germline CDR1 and CDR2 sequences are DFQATT and SNEGSKA (reference sequence). This CDR3 comprises 16 residues. J was trimmed by 8 bases and V by 2 bases; bases with no gene match: 14. This CDR3 reads CSARSRRDRGFQGYTF. The CDR3 DNA reads TGCAGTGCTAGATCTCGCCGGGACAGGGGATTTCAGGGCTACACCTTC.

This clonotype was detected ten times or more. This chain connects TRBV7-8 to TRBJ2-7, with TRBD2 identical over 7 bases. This CDR3 contains 12 residues. Germline V gene lookup returns CDR1 SGHVS and CDR2 FQNEAQ. V was clipped by 4 bases and J by 9 bases; unmatched bases: 6. The CDR3 sequence is CASSSTGLGQYF. CDR3 coding DNA: TGTGCCAGCAGCTCTACTGGACTAGGGCAGTACTTC.

V is TRBV27 and J is TRBJ1-2; D remains ambiguous. CDR3 length: 13 amino acids. The ends were cut back, 5 bases at V and 1 base at J, with 8 bases in the middle. Germline V lookup: CDR1 MNHEY, CDR2 SMNVEV (reference sequence). In DNA, the CDR3 is TGTGCCAGCAGTGCCTTCCTTAACTATGGCTACACCTTC. Translation: CASSAFLNYGYTF.

This clonotype was counted at least ten times. The rearrangement links TRBV18 to TRBJ1-1, with a possible D match to TRBD1 (6 bases). CDR1 is KGHSH and CDR2 is LQKENI in the germline V gene. This CDR3 has 15 residues. The V end was cut by 0 bases, the J end by 1 base, with 9 bases between. CDR3 coding DNA: TGTGCCAGCTCACCACCGCGGGGGGCGAACACTGAAGCTTTCTTT. Residues: CASSPPRGANTEAFF. Looking up the rest from reference TRBV18 and TRBJ1-1 gives the full variable domain: NAGVMQNPRHLVRRRGQEARLRCSPMKGHSHVYWYRQLPEEGLKFMVYLQKENIIDESGMPKERFSAEFPKEGPSILRIQQVVRGDSAAYFCASSPPRGANTEAFFGQGTRLTVV.

The chain uses TRBV5-1 and TRBJ2-3, with TRBD2 matching over 8 bases. CDR1 and CDR2 from the germline V gene are SGHRS and YFSETQ. After removal of 4 bases from V and 1 base from J, the junction contained 5 bases not matched to a gene. This CDR3 has 15 amino acids. The CDR3 sequence: CASSNGGDRTDTQYF. The CDR3 nucleotides read TGCGCCAGCAGCAACGGGGGGGACCGCACAGATACGCAGTATTTT. Looking up the rest from reference TRBV5-1 and TRBJ2-3 gives the full variable domain: KAGVTQTPRYLIKTRGQQVTLSCSPISGHRSVSWYQQTPGQGLQFLFEYFSETQRNKGNFPGRFSGRQFSNSRSEMNVSTLELGDSALYLCASSNGGDRTDTQYFGPGTRLTVL.

This clonotype has only a few counts. V is TRBV5-8 and J is TRBJ2-3, with a tentative D call TRBD1 (5 bases). CDR3 length equals 15 residues. The germline V gene encodes CDR1 SGHTS and CDR2 YDEGEE. V gave up 4 bases and J gave up 2 bases, with 14 bases separating them. For the CDR3, the DNA is TGTGCCAGCAGCCCCATGGGGCTTAACACAGATACGCAGTATTTT. Translated, it gives CASSPMGLNTDTQYF.

The gene calls are TRBV7-2 and TRBJ1-3; no firm D call. The V gene lost 3 bases and the J gene lost 0 bases, with 15 bases spanning the gap. CDR1 and CDR2 from the germline V gene are SGHTA and FQGNSA. This CDR3 is 17 amino acids long. The CDR3, as DNA: TGTGCCAGCAGCTTGATTCCCGGGAGCCTCTCTGGAAACACCATATATTTT. Its translation is CASSLIPGSLSGNTIYF.

This clonotype has ten or more counts. The rearrangement uses TRBV11-2 and TRBJ2-2; the D gene is possibly TRBD1 (5 bases). The CDR3 is made up of 14 amino acids. V lost 2 bases and J lost 4, with 8 bases in between. Germline lookup yields CDR1 SGHAT and CDR2 FQNNGV. The CDR3 reads CASSLQQVTGELFF. CDR3 coding DNA: TGTGCCAGCAGCTTACAACAGGTCACCGGGGAGCTGTTTTTT. Filled out from reference TRBV11-2 and TRBJ2-2, the complete variable domain reads EAGVAQSPRYKIIEKRQSVAFWCNPISGHATLYWYQQILGQGPKLLIQFQNNGVVDDSQLPKDRFSAERLKGVDSTLKIQPAKLEDSAVYLCASSLQQVTGELFFGEGSRLTVL.

This clonotype was observed a few times. This sequence joins TRBV29-1 and TRBJ1-5; D ambiguous. Trimming stripped 5 bases from V and 6 bases from J, with 17 bases between. The CDR3 extends over 14 amino acids. Germline V gives CDR1 SQVTM, CDR2 ANQGSEA. The CDR3 sequence is CSVSWGVPGQPQHF. CDR3 DNA sequence: TGCAGCGTTAGCTGGGGAGTCCCGGGTCAGCCCCAGCATTTT.

The rearrangement uses TRBV6-2 or TRBV6-3 and TRBJ2-3; D uncertain. The CDR3 spans 15 residues. The germline gives CDR1 MNHEY, CDR2 SVGEGT. Trimming cost V 6 bases and J 1 base, with 14 bases left between them. DNA of the CDR3: TGTGCCAGCAGGGGCCCCCACTATGGCACAGATACGCAGTATTTT. Its protein is CASRGPHYGTDTQYF.

Ten or more counts support this clonotype. This chain links TRBV27 with TRBJ1-6, with TRBD1 as a possible D gene (5 bases). This CDR3 has 16 residues. Germline V gives CDR1 MNHEY, CDR2 SMNVEV (reference sequence). V dropped 5 bases and J dropped 7 bases, with 18 bases sitting between them. Here the CDR3 reads CASSTLGGTYNSPLHF. DNA of the CDR3: TGTGCCAGCAGTACTCTGGGGGGGACTTACAATTCACCCCTCCACTTT.

This clonotype has a count of ten or more. The chain uses TRBV20-1 and TRBJ2-3; maybe TRBD2 (6 bases). CDR3 length: 18 residues. Trimming pared 4 bases from V and 6 bases from J, leaving 29 bases between. CDR1 is DFQATT and CDR2 is SNEGSKA in the germline V gene (reference sequence). CDR3 nucleotide sequence: TGCAGTGCTATGCCTAGGCGGGGAAGCCTTTCTAGCAGGGATACGCAGTATTTT. It is translated as CSAMPRRGSLSSRDTQYF.

The chain is built from TRBV10-3 and TRBJ2-7; D gene unclear. CDR3 length: 13 residues. Per germline, CDR1 ENHRY and CDR2 SYGVKD. V was trimmed by 10 bases and J by 3 bases, leaving 16 bases between them. DNA for the CDR3: TGTGCCAGCAGCCTCACAGCGAACTACGAGCAGTACTTC. It is translated as CASSLTANYEQYF.

This clonotype was picked up a small number of times. The chain employs TRBV5-8 and TRBJ2-7; D may match TRBD1 or TRBD2 (5 bases each). This CDR3 contains 16 residues. Germline CDR1 reads SGHTS; CDR2 reads YDEGEE. The V end was cut by 4 bases, the J end by 5 bases, with 22 bases between. DNA of the CDR3: TGTGCCAGCAGCACCCCATCGGGGCAGGGTCCCGACGAGCAGTACTTC. Residues: CASSTPSGQGPDEQYF.

The chain joins TRBV29-1 to TRBJ2-1, with D possibly matching TRBD2 (6 bases). The CDR3 has 14 amino acids. With 8 bases removed from V and 8 bases from J, the gap between germline ends came to 22 bases. Germline CDR1 reads SQVTM; CDR2 reads ANQGSEA. CDR3 sequence: CSIRSPPSVHEQFF. In DNA form, the CDR3 reads TGCAGCATCCGCTCTCCCCCTAGCGTCCATGAGCAGTTCTTC.